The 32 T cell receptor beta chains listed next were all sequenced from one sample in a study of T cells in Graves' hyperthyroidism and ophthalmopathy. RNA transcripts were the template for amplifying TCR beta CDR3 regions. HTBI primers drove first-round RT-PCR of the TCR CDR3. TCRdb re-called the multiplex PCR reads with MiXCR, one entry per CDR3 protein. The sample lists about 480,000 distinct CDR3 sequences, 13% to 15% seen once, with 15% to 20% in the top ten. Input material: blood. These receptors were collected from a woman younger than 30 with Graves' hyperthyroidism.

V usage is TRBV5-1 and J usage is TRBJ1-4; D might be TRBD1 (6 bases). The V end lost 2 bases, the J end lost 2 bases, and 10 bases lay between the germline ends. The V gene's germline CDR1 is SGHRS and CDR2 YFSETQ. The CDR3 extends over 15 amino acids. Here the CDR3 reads CASSFYGGTNEKLFF. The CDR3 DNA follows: TGCGCCAGCAGCTTTTATGGGGGCACTAATGAAAAACTGTTTTTT.

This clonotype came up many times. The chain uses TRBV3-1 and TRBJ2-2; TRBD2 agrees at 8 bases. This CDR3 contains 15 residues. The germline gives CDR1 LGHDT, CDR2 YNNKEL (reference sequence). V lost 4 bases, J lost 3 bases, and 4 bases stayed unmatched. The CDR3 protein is CASSLGLVDTGELFF. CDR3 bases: TGTGCCAGCAGCCTGGGACTAGTCGACACCGGGGAGCTGTTTTTT.

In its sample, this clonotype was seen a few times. CDR3 bases: TGTGCCAGCAGTTTCTCCGACCCAAGCAGCACAGATACGCAGTATTTT. Protein sequence: CASSFSDPSSTDTQYF. The chain employs TRBV12-3 or TRBV12-4 and TRBJ2-3, with D hard to call. The ends were cut back, 3 bases at V and 0 bases at J, with 13 bases in the middle. This CDR3 spans 16 amino acids.

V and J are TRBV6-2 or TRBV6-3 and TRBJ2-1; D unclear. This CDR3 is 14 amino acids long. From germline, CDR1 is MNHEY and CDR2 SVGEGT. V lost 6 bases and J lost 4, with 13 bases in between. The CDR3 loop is CASSPSLGYNEQFF. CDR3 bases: TGTGCCAGCAGCCCCAGTCTGGGTTACAATGAGCAGTTCTTC.

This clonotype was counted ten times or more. The CDR3 nucleotides read TGTGCCAGCAGTGCCGGGACAGGGCGGGCACCCCTCCACTTT. Its protein product is CASSAGTGRAPLHF. This chain joins TRBV27 and TRBJ1-6, with 9 bases identical to TRBD1. CDR3 length equals 14 residues. The junction had 7 bases not matched to a gene; V was cut back by 5 bases and J by 11 bases. CDR1 and CDR2 (germline): MNHEY, SMNVEV (reference sequence).

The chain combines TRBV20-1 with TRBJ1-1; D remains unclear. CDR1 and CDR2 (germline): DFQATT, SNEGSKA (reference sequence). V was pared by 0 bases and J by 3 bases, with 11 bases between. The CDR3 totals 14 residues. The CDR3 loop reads CSARDATGDTEAFF. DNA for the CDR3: TGCAGTGCTAGAGACGCCACGGGAGACACTGAAGCTTTCTTT.

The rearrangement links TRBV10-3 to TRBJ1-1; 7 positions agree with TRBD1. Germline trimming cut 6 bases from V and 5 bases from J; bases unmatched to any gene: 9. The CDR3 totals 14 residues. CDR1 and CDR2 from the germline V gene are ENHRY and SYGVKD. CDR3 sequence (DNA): TGTGCCATCAGAGGAGTACAGGGGACTACTGAAGCTTTCTTT. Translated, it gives CAIRGVQGTTEAFF.

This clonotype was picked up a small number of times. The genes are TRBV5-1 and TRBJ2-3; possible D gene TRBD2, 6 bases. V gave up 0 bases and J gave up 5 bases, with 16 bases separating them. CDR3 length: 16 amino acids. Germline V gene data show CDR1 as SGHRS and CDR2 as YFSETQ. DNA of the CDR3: TGCGCCAGCAGCTTGGGGGACTGGCCCTACGAAGATACGCAGTATTTT. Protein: CASSLGDWPYEDTQYF.

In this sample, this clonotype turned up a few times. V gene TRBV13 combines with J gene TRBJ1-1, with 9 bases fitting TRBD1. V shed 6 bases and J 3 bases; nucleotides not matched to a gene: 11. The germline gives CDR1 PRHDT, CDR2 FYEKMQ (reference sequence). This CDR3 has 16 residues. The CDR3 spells CASRDAQGAMDTEAFF. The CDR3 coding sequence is TGTGCCAGCAGGGATGCACAGGGGGCGATGGACACTGAAGCTTTCTTT.

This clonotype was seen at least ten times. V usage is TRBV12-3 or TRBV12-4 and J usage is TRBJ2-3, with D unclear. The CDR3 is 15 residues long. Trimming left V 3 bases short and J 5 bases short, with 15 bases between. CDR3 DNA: TGTGCCAGCAGTTTGGTCCCGCCTTACGAAGATACGCAGTATTTT. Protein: CASSLVPPYEDTQYF.

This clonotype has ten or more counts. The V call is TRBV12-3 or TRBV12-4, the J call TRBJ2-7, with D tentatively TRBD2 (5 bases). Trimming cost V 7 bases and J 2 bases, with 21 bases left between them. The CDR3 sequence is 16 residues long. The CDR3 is CASTPDRGKSTYEQYF. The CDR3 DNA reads TGTGCCAGCACCCCCGATCGGGGTAAAAGCACCTACGAGCAGTACTTC.

For the CDR3, the DNA is TGTGCCAGCACCAAAATGTCTAGCGACTCAAACACCGGGGAGCTGTTTTTT. Amino acid sequence: CASTKMSSDSNTGELFF. V is TRBV6-1 and J is TRBJ2-2; possibly TRBD2 for D (6 bases). The V gene lost 7 bases and the J gene lost 2 bases, with 20 bases spanning the gap. The CDR3 consists of 17 residues. Per germline, CDR1 MNHNS and CDR2 SASEGT.

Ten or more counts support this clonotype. Here the CDR3 reads CSAIATTNTDTQYF. The CDR3 coding sequence is TGCAGTGCTATAGCCACTACTAACACAGATACGCAGTATTTT. V usage is TRBV20-1 and J usage is TRBJ2-3; D not resolved. Germline-derived CDR1 and CDR2 are DFQATT and SNEGSKA (reference sequence). CDR3 length: 14 residues. Trimming took 4 bases from V and 2 from J, leaving 13 bases between them.

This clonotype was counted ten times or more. For the CDR3, the DNA is TGTGCCAGCAGTACGTTGAGGAACACTGAAGCTTTCTTT. This codes for CASSTLRNTEAFF. The chain employs TRBV7-3 and TRBJ1-1; D uncertain. CDR1 is SGHTA, CDR2 FQGTGA, per germline. V was clipped by 6 bases and J by 1 base, with 9 bases between them. CDR3 length equals 13 residues.

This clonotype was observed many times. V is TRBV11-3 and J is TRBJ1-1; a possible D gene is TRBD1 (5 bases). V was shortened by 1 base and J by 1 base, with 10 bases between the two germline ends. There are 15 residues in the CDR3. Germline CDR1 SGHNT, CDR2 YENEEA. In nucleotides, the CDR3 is TGTGCCAGCAGCTTAGGTTTAGGGGAGAACACTGAAGCTTTCTTT. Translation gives CASSLGLGENTEAFF.

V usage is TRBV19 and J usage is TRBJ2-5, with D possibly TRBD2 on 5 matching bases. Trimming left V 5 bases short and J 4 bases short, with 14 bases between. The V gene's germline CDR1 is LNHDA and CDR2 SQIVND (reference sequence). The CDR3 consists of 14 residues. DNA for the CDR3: TGTGCCAGTAGTGAGACCCCGGGGAGAGAGACCCAGTACTTC. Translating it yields CASSETPGRETQYF.

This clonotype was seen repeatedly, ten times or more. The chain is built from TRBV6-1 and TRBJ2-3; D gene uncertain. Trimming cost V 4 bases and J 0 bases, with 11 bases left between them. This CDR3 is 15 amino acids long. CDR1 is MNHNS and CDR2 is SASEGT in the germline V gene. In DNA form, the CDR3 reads TGTGCCAGCAGTGGACGGCACACTAGCACAGATACGCAGTATTTT. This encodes CASSGRHTSTDTQYF.

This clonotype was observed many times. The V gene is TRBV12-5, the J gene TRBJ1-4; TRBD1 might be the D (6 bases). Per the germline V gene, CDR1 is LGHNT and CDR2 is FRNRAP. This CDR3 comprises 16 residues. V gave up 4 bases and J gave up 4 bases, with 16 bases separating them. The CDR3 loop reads CASGSRSGGLNEKLFF. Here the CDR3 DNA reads TGTGCTAGTGGTTCGCGCTCGGGGGGGCTTAATGAAAAACTGTTTTTT. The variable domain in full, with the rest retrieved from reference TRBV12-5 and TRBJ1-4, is DARVTQTPRHKVTEMGQEVTMRCQPILGHNTVFWYRQTMMQGLELLAYFRNRAPLDDSGMPKDRFSAEMPDATLATLKIQPSEPRDSAVYFCASGSRSGGLNEKLFFGSGTQLSVL.

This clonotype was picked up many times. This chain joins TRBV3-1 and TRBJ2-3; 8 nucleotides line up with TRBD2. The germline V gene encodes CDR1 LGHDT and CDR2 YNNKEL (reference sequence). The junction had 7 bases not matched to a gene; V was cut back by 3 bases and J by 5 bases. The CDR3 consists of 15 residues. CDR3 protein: CASSHPSGGGDTQYF. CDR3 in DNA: TGTGCCAGCAGCCATCCCAGCGGGGGAGGAGATACGCAGTATTTT.

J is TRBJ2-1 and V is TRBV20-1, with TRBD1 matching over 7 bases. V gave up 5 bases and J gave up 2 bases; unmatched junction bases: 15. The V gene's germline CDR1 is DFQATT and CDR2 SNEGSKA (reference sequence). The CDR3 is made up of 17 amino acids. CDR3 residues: CSAYNHKGAIAYNEQFF. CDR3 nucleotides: TGCAGTGCTTATAATCACAAGGGGGCCATCGCCTACAATGAGCAGTTCTTC.

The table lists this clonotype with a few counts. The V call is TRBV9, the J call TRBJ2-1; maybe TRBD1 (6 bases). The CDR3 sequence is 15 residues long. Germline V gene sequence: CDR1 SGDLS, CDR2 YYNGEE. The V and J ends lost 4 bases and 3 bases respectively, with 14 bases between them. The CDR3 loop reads CASSNWDTNYNEQFF. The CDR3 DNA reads TGTGCCAGCAGCAATTGGGACACCAACTACAATGAGCAGTTCTTC.

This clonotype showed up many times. Written as DNA, the CDR3 is TGTGCCAGCAGCCGACAGGGAGGCTACGAGCAGTACTTC. It yields the protein CASSRQGGYEQYF. The chain joins TRBV3-1 to TRBJ2-7, with D perhaps matching TRBD1 (7 bases). The germline CDR1 and CDR2 sequences are LGHDT and YNNKEL (reference sequence). The CDR3 contains 13 residues. V shed 4 bases and J shed 3 bases, with 10 bases lying between them.

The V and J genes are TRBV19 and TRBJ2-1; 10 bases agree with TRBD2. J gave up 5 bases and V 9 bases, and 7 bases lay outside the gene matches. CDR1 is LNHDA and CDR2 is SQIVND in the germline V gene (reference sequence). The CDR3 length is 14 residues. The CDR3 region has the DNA TGTGCCAGACCACTAGCGGGACACAACAATGAGCAGTTCTTC. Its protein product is CARPLAGHNNEQFF.

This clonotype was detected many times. CDR3 sequence: CATSDSQGYDEQFF. CDR3 nucleotides: TGTGCCACCAGTGACAGCCAGGGTTACGATGAGCAGTTCTTC. V gene TRBV24-1 combines with J gene TRBJ2-1; D is possibly TRBD1 (5 bases). The V gene's germline CDR1 is KGHDR and CDR2 SFDVKD. With 4 bases removed from V and 8 bases from J, the gap between germline ends came to 14 bases. CDR3 length: 14 amino acids.

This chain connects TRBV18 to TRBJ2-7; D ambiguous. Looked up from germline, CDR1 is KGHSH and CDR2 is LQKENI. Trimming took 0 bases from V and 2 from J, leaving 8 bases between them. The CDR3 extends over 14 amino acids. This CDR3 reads CASSPPARPYEQYV. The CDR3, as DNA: TGTGCCAGCTCACCACCGGCGCGCCCCTACGAGCAGTACGTC.

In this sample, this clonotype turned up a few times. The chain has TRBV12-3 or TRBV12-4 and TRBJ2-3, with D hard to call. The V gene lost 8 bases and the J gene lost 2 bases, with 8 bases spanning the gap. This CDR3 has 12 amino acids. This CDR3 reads CASGSLTDTQYF. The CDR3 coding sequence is TGTGCCAGCGGTTCACTCACAGATACGCAGTATTTT.

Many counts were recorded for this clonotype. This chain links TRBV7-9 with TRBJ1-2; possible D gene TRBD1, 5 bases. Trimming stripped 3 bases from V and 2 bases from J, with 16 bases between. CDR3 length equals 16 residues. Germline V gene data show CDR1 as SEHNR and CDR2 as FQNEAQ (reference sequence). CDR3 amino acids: CASSFPPSEGNYGYTF. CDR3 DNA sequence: TGTGCCAGCAGCTTTCCCCCTTCGGAGGGGAACTATGGCTACACCTTC.

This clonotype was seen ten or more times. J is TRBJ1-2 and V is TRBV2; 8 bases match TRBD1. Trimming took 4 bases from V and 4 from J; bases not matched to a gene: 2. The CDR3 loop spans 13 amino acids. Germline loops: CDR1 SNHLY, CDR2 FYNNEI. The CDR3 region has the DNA TGTGCCAGCAGTGGGGACAGGCTCTATGGCTACACCTTC. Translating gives CASSGDRLYGYTF. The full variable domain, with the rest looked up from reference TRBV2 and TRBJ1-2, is EPEVTQTPSHQVTQMGQEVILRCVPISNHLYFYWYRQILGQKVEFLVSFYNNEISEKSEIFDDQFSVERPDGSNFTLKIRSTKLEDSAMYFCASSGDRLYGYTFGSGTRLTVV.

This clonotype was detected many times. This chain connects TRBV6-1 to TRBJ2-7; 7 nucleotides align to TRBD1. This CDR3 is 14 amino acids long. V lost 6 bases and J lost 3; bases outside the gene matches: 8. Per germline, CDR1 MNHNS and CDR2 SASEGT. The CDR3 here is CASSPRQGNYEQYF. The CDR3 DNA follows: TGTGCCAGCAGCCCCCGACAGGGTAACTACGAGCAGTACTTC.

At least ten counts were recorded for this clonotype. DNA of the CDR3: TGTGCCAGCAGCTTGAGGACTAAGGGGACTTCTTACAATGAGCAGTTCTTC. Residues: CASSLRTKGTSYNEQFF. The genes are TRBV7-2 and TRBJ2-1; D is possibly TRBD2 (6 bases). Germline CDR1 SGHTA, CDR2 FQGNSA. The germline V and J ends were trimmed by 3 bases and 4 bases, with 19 bases remaining between them. The CDR3 is 17 amino acids.

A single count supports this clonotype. CDR3 protein: CASSRRLAGAVTDTQYF. The CDR3 nucleotides read TGTGCCAGCAGCCGCCGACTAGCGGGAGCGGTGACAGATACGCAGTATTTT. The chain couples TRBV14 to TRBJ2-3; 12 nucleotides match TRBD2. CDR3 length: 17 residues. V was clipped by 4 bases and J by 3 bases; unmatched bases: 8. Germline V gene sequence: CDR1 SGHDN, CDR2 FVKESK.

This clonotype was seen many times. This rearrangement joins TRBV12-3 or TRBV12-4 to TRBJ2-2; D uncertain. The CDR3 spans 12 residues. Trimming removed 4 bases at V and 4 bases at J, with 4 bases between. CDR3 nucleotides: TGTGCCAGCAGTTCGAGCACCGGGGAGCTGTTTTTT. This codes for CASSSSTGELFF.